This TCR beta chain comes out of a study of immune characterization of retroperitoneal liposarcoma. TCRdb re-called the PCR reads through MiXCR, storing one row per CDR3 protein. The data show roughly 3,000 distinct CDR3 sequences, with approximately 48% seen just once and under 60% held by the top ten. Germline loops: CDR1 MNHNS, CDR2 SASEGT. CDR3 length: 14 amino acids. This clonotype was obtained from a male donor with retroperitoneal liposarcoma. Sequenced input: tumor tissue. V and J are TRBV6-1 and TRBJ2-1; D possibly corresponds to TRBD2 (6 bases). The J call could be wrong; TRBJ2-5 is a better fit for the DNA end. CDR3 nucleotides: TGTGCCAGCAGTGGAGGAGGGAGTGGGGAGACCCAGTACTTC. Translation: CASSGGGSGETQYF.